These 26 T cell receptor beta chains originate from one sample sequenced in a study of metastatic and nonmetastatic thyroid tumors. TCRdb re-called the PCR reads with MiXCR. The sample includes 85,000 to 100,000 clones, roughly 13% of them seen just once. Nobody among the patients had been given any treatment before thyroid surgery. The sequencing sample was made of blood. These receptors all come from a female donor with papillary thyroid cancer or a benign thyroid nodule (not recorded which). Some clones in this sample may be carry-over from other donors' samples.

This clone was seen many times. One end of the junction varies from germline; a read error may be responsible. The chain employs TRBV7-2 and TRBJ2-1; tentative D call: TRBD2 (5 bases). The length of the CDR3 is 14 residues. The germline CDR1 and CDR2 sequences are SGHTA and FQGNSA. DNA for the CDR3: TGTGCCAGCAGCCTAGCTGGGACCTACAATGAGCAGTTCTTC. Its protein is CASSLAGTYNEQFF.

This clone was picked up many times. Other DNA sequences of this sample code for an identical CDR3. The chain has TRBV5-4 and TRBJ2-1; 9 bases fit TRBD2. The CDR3 loop spans 19 amino acids. Trimming cost V 1 base and J 9 bases; bases outside gene matches: 20. Germline lookup yields CDR1 SGHNT and CDR2 YYREEE (reference sequence). The CDR3, as DNA: TGTGCCAGCAGCTTGAGACAGAGCTTTCGTGGCGGGAGGGATCGTGAGCAGTTCTTC. It codes for CASSLRQSFRGGRDREQFF.

Turning to this clone: One junction end does not reproduce the germline sequence, and a read error may be involved. CDR3 DNA sequence: TGTGCTAGCAGCTTACGAGTTCGGTATGAGCAGTTCTTC. This gives the protein CASSLRVRYEQFF. The chain is built from TRBV7-7 and TRBJ2-1; D call uncertain. CDR3 length: 13 amino acids. The germline V gene has CDR1 SSHAT and CDR2 FNYEAQ (reference sequence).

This clone was picked up many times. The chain uses TRBV7-6 and TRBJ1-1; 12 nucleotides line up with TRBD1. Germline assignment: CDR1 SGHVS and CDR2 FNYEAQ. The CDR3 is made up of 17 amino acids. Unmatched junction bases numbered 14, after V lost 7 bases and J lost 5 bases. CDR3 sequence: CASTTTGQGALGTEAFF. CDR3 DNA: TGTGCCAGCACCACGACGGGACAGGGGGCTTTGGGTACTGAAGCTTTCTTT.

As regards this clone: Sequence at one end of the junction differs from germline and may be a read error. V is TRBV19 and J is TRBJ1-4; D may be TRBD1 (5 bases). The CDR3 runs to 22 residues. The germline CDR1 and CDR2 sequences are LNHDA and SQIVND (reference sequence). CDR3 DNA: TGTGCCAGTAGACCAAAGAAGGGTATACGGGGACTGATTCTCTCAACTAATGAGAAACTGTTTTTT. It encodes CASRPKKGIRGLILSTNEKLFF.

There are many counts of this clone. The chain carries TRBV5-1 and TRBJ2-7; tentatively, D is TRBD2 (5 bases). The germline CDR1 and CDR2 sequences are SGHRS and YFSETQ. Trimming took 1 base from V and 2 from J, leaving 7 bases between them. The CDR3 runs 13 residues. The CDR3: CASSLPGTYEQYF. DNA for the CDR3: TGCGCCAGCAGCTTGCCGGGAACCTACGAGCAGTACTTC.

This clone was recorded at least ten times. The chain joins TRBV29-1 to TRBJ2-2; TRBD1 agrees at 9 bases. J was trimmed by 3 bases and V by 8 bases; bases with no gene match: 7. The CDR3 is 14 amino acids. Germline CDR1 and CDR2: SQVTM and ANQGSEA. This CDR3 is CSISRDRDTGELFF. In DNA, the CDR3 is TGCAGCATCTCCCGGGACAGGGACACCGGGGAGCTGTTTTTT.

This clone was seen many times. The chain links TRBV7-2 to TRBJ1-6; 8 bases fit TRBD1. The J segment lost 9 bases and the V segment lost 6 bases, leaving 4 bases of the junction unmatched. This CDR3 is built from 13 residues. Germline CDR1 is SGHTA and CDR2 is FQGNSA. CDR3 region: CASRKTGGSPLHF. CDR3 in DNA: TGTGCCAGCAGGAAAACAGGGGGTTCACCCCTCCACTTT.

This clone showed up many times. This chain joins TRBV7-3 and TRBJ1-1, with a weak D call TRBD1 (6 bases). The ends were cut back, 5 bases at V and 0 bases at J, with 10 bases in the middle. The germline CDR1 and CDR2 sequences are SGHTA and FQGTGA. This CDR3 has 14 amino acids. CDR3 in DNA: TGTGCCAGCAGCCCAACAGGGCTGAACACTGAAGCTTTCTTT. It codes for CASSPTGLNTEAFF.

This clone appeared many times. The CDR3 here is CASRPIIVRSGANVLTF. The CDR3 nucleotides are TGTGCCAGCAGGCCTATCATAGTTCGTTCTGGGGCCAACGTCCTGACTTTC. The chain is built from TRBV7-2 and TRBJ2-6; D is unclear. With 6 bases removed from V and 1 base from J, the gap between germline ends came to 16 bases. The germline CDR1 and CDR2 sequences are SGHTA and FQGNSA. The CDR3 consists of 17 residues.

Note on this clone: Being one base from a much bigger clone, this may be a read error. The chain links TRBV4-1 to TRBJ2-5, with D unclear. This CDR3 spans 12 amino acids. Germline CDR1 and CDR2: MGHRA and YSYEKL. Trimming removed 2 bases at V and 4 bases at J, with 5 bases between. The CDR3 bases are TGCGCCAGCAGCCAATATCGAGAGACCCAGTACTTC. It yields the protein CASSQYRETQYF.

This clone was found many times. This CDR3 reads CASSFGVSEQYF. CDR3 in DNA: TGTGCCAGCAGTTTCGGGGTCAGCGAGCAGTACTTC. The gene calls are TRBV28 and TRBJ2-7; D possibly corresponds to TRBD2 (5 bases). This CDR3 has 12 amino acids. Trimming took 3 bases from V and 6 from J, leaving 9 bases between them. From germline, CDR1 is MDHEN and CDR2 SYDVKM.

This clone has at least ten counts. The chain has TRBV7-9 and TRBJ2-7; D is unresolved. The CDR3 sequence is 11 residues long. V was trimmed by 5 bases and J by 1 base, leaving 3 bases between them. CDR1 and CDR2 from the germline V gene are SEHNR and FQNEAQ (reference sequence). The CDR3 spells CASSRSYEQYF. CDR3 in DNA: TGTGCCAGCAGCCGTTCCTACGAGCAGTACTTC.

This clone appeared many times. V is TRBV3-1 and J is TRBJ2-1, with D maybe TRBD1 (5 bases). The ends were cut back, 1 base at V and 0 bases at J, with 7 bases in the middle. This CDR3 spans 15 amino acids. CDR1 LGHDT and CDR2 YNNKEL come from the germline V gene (reference sequence). CDR3: CASSQVGASYNEQFF. For the CDR3, the DNA is TGTGCCAGCAGCCAAGTAGGGGCCTCCTACAATGAGCAGTTCTTC.

This clone occurred many times. The chain employs TRBV28 and TRBJ2-3, with D hard to call. This CDR3 spans 13 amino acids. The V end lost 6 bases, the J end lost 5 bases, and 12 bases lay between the germline ends. Germline V lookup: CDR1 MDHEN, CDR2 SYDVKM. CDR3 protein: CASSLGRGDTQYF. The CDR3 nucleotides are TGTGCCAGCAGCCTTGGGCGCGGAGATACGCAGTATTTT.

Many counts were recorded for this clone. CDR3 coding DNA: TGTGCCAGCAGCGGTAGCGGTAGCACAGATACGCAGTATTTT. Translated, it gives CASSGSGSTDTQYF. The rearrangement uses TRBV9 and TRBJ2-3; D may be TRBD2 (6 bases). Per the germline V gene, CDR1 is SGDLS and CDR2 is YYNGEE. The V and J ends lost 3 bases and 0 bases respectively, with 8 bases between them. The length of the CDR3 is 14 residues.

This clone was found a few times. The V gene is TRBV27, the J gene TRBJ2-7; D is possibly TRBD1 (5 bases). This CDR3 is built from 13 residues. Germline V gives CDR1 MNHEY, CDR2 SMNVEV (reference sequence). The V end was cut by 4 bases, the J end by 3 bases, with 10 bases between. CDR3 amino acids: CASSSAGYYEQYF. Here the CDR3 DNA reads TGTGCCAGCAGTTCGGCAGGGTACTACGAGCAGTACTTC.

This clone occurred many times. The chain combines TRBV4-2 with TRBJ2-2; the D gene is possibly TRBD2 (7 bases). V lost 1 base, J lost 5 bases, and 11 bases lay in between. Looked up from germline, CDR1 is LGHNA and CDR2 is YNFKEQ. The CDR3 spans 15 residues. This chain's CDR3 is CASSQAEGGTGELFF. DNA for the CDR3: TGTGCCAGCAGCCAAGCGGAGGGGGGGACCGGGGAGCTGTTTTTT.

This clone was observed many times. This chain links TRBV28 with TRBJ2-7; D gene ambiguous. This CDR3 comprises 12 residues. CDR1 is MDHEN and CDR2 is SYDVKM in the germline V gene. V was trimmed by 2 bases and J by 2 bases, leaving 4 bases between them. This chain's CDR3 is CASSLGTYEQYF. The CDR3 DNA reads as TGTGCCAGCAGTTTAGGGACCTACGAGCAGTACTTC. Based on the CDR3 plus reference TRBV28 and TRBJ2-7, the full variable domain is DVKVTQSSRYLVKRTGEKVFLECVQDMDHENMFWYRQDPGLGLRLIYFSYDVKMKEKGDIPEGYSVSREKKERFSLILESASTNQTSMYLCASSLGTYEQYFGPGTRLTVT.

This clone was detected many times. As DNA, the CDR3 is TGTGCCAGCAGATCCTTCCGGGAGAGAGGATACGAGCAGTACTTC. It is translated as CASRSFRERGYEQYF. The V gene is TRBV6-1, the J gene TRBJ2-7; a weak D match, TRBD2 (6 bases). Germline V gene data show CDR1 as MNHNS and CDR2 as SASEGT. Trimming pared 6 bases from V and 4 bases from J, leaving 19 bases between. The CDR3 has 15 amino acids.

This clone was picked up a small number of times. The chain recombines TRBV27 with TRBJ1-2; possibly TRBD1 for D (5 bases). V lost 5 bases, J lost 4 bases, and 20 bases lay in between. Germline CDR1 reads MNHEY; CDR2 reads SMNVEV (reference sequence). The CDR3 is 16 residues long. The CDR3 nucleotides read TGTGCCAGCAGTCCTCGGACACAAAGCCTTAGCTATGGCTACACCTTC. It encodes CASSPRTQSLSYGYTF.

There are many counts of this clone. This chain uses TRBV5-1 with TRBJ1-5; 8 bases agree with TRBD1. The length of the CDR3 is 14 residues. CDR1 is SGHRS, CDR2 YFSETQ, per germline. Trimming at V came to 7 bases and at J to 3 bases, leaving 6 bases not matched to a gene. CDR3 in amino acids: CASSSGGLNQPQHF. The CDR3 coding sequence is TGCGCCAGCTCGTCAGGGGGCCTCAATCAGCCCCAGCATTTT.

Of note for this clone: A much more abundant neighbour one base away suggests this may be a read error. This chain uses TRBV7-2 with TRBJ1-1; D remains ambiguous. Trimming took off 6 bases at V and 3 bases at J, with 8 bases between the two ends. Germline V gene lookup returns CDR1 SGHTA and CDR2 FQGNSA. The CDR3 runs 12 residues. CDR3: CASRSIYTEAFF. The CDR3 DNA reads as TGTGCCAGCAGGTCCATCTACACTGAAGCTTTCTTT. Using reference TRBV7-2 and TRBJ1-1 for the parts outside the CDR3, the full variable domain is GAGVSQSPSNKVTEKGKDVELRCDPISGHTALYWYRQSLGQGLEFLIYFQGNSAPDKSGLPSDRFSAERTGGSVSTLTIQRTQQEDSAVYLCASRSIYTEAFFGQGTRLTVV.

This clone was found many times. This chain links TRBV4-3 with TRBJ2-2; D possibly corresponds to TRBD1 (6 bases). The CDR3 consists of 14 residues. The V end was cut by 1 base, the J end by 4 bases, with 7 bases between. The germline V gene has CDR1 LGHNA and CDR2 YSLEER. CDR3 loop: CASSQVRGTGELFF. Here the CDR3 DNA reads TGCGCCAGCAGCCAAGTCAGGGGCACCGGGGAGCTGTTTTTT.

This clone appeared many times. This chain links TRBV6-1 with TRBJ1-2; tentative D call: TRBD1 (6 bases). Trimming removed 5 bases from V and 8 bases from J, with 21 bases in between. The CDR3 extends over 15 amino acids. CDR1 is MNHNS and CDR2 is SASEGT in the germline V gene. The CDR3 loop is CASSSAGGRLGGYTF. The CDR3 DNA follows: TGTGCCAGCAGTTCCGCCGGGGGCCGACTAGGAGGCTACACCTTC.

The rearrangement links TRBV4-2 to TRBJ2-3; no clear D. The CDR3 extends over 11 amino acids. From germline, CDR1 is LGHNA and CDR2 YNFKEQ. The V gene lost 5 bases and the J gene lost 8 bases, with 8 bases spanning the gap. The CDR3 bases are TGTGCCAGCAGCTACTGGGGTACGCAGTATTTT. Translating gives CASSYWGTQYF.